This TCR beta chain was obtained from a study of cytomegalovirus exposure and HLA in healthy donors (dated by TCRdb to between 2016 and 2019). Concerning the study at large: In an earlier analysis of approximately 500 of the donors, 276 Gb of sequence data and 100 million or so unique TCR beta sequences from about 179 million T cells were reported. Approximately 300 gigabases of sequencing data and approximately 92 million unique TCR sequences made up an early release that covered some 640 HLA-typed donors. Among the roughly 410 genotyped donors, around 81% belonged to the genetic ancestry cluster associated with self-reported Caucasian donors. The aim of the study was to test whether cataloging public T cell receptors could identify signatures of past pathogen exposure. The study used immunosequencing to profile the T cell repertoires of approximately 630 subjects and linked those repertoires to cytomegalovirus serostatus. Besides the first cohort of 666 subjects, a separate validation cohort made up of 120 or so different subjects was used. To predict cytomegalovirus infection status, the study combined high-throughput TCR immunosequencing, statistical association of individual TCRs with disease status, and machine learning. A later analysis re-examined previously published TCR beta repertoires from around 670 donors and added high-resolution HLA genotyping to investigate patterns of TCR occurrence. The later analysis used no new phenotypic data to find candidate immune exposures, relying instead on TCR beta sequences and their occurrence across donors. To decide whether each TCR beta V gene segment behaved as functional or pseudogenic, an earlier analysis of fewer than 750 of the donors relied on high-throughput TCR beta sequencing. Donor age, sex, ethnicity and CMV serostatus were compiled together with the repertoire data. In a later genetic analysis, genome-wide SNP genotypes for about 55% of the roughly 700 donors were used, and that subset was treated as a discovery cohort. All discovery cohort repertoires had been generated using a single sequencing platform. Class I and class II HLA loci were covered by the typing at four-digit resolution. The number of typed donors differed by locus: roughly 620-630 for A, B, C, DRB1 and DQB1; approximately 540 for DQA1; 600 to 610 for DPA1; and roughly 490 for DPB1. Four or five DR-DQ haplotypes were handled as single units for association and clustering because linkage in the cohort was strong. Among 398 genotyped donors of the cohort, an average of around 240,000 unique TCR beta nucleotide sequences were sequenced per donor, approximately 20% of them non-productive.

Points on this clone: The clone's antigen remains unknown. Per-base quality was not reported, and no clone a single base away is much larger than it.

The cohort comprised some 730 healthy bone marrow donors. At the time of sampling, all cohort members were nominally healthy, though unrecorded immune exposures were likely present. The donor tested CMV seropositive and was one of the 289 seropositive cohort members. A peripheral blood sample was provided by each donor, and peripheral blood mononuclear cells were used for TCR beta sequencing. The Qiagen DNeasy Blood Extraction Kit was used to extract genomic DNA from the blood cell samples. Receptors were amplified or captured by the immunoSEQ multiplex PCR assay. The multiplex PCR relied on a mix of 60 forward primers for TCR Vbeta segments and 13 reverse primers for TCR Jbeta segments. The CDR3 region of rearranged TCR beta genes was amplified from genomic DNA with a multiplex PCR assay. The Illumina HiSeq System was used to sequence the amplified TCR beta libraries as 87-base-pair reads. The study's own analysis went as follows. In a later analysis, approximately 74 million unique TCR beta chains were counted across the approximately 620 repertoires, and roughly 9.9 million of these chains were shared by at least two donors. A nearest-neighbor algorithm error-corrected the raw reads and collapsed the reads into unique sequences, merging closely related sequences to remove PCR and sequencing errors. To assign V, D and J gene segments, CDR3 sequences were aligned to IMGT reference sequences. For a sequence to be retained, a match of at least six nucleotides was required to both a V gene segment and a J gene segment. Rearrangements were called productive when the CDR3 lacked stop codons and stayed in frame with V and J; all others were non-productive. CDR3 was defined by IMGT convention, running from the second conserved V-encoded cysteine to the conserved J-encoded phenylalanine. The earlier analysis of 587 of the donors excluded sequences that lacked an unambiguous match to a single V gene segment. An earlier analysis of just under 600 of the donors called V segments functional above 56.7% productive rearrangements and segregating when the between-donor standard deviation exceeded 5%. To diagnose cytomegalovirus status from the catalog of TCR beta chain sequences, a statistical classification framework was built. In a later analysis, TCR nucleotide sequences were compared against IMGT/GENE-DB human TR gene sequences so that V and J genes could be assigned. The TCRdist pipeline was used in a later analysis to assign CDR3 sequences and most-parsimonious VDJ recombination scenarios. In a later analysis, each TCR beta chain was defined by its CDR3 amino acid sequence together with its V-gene family, and reads without a unique V-gene family were excluded. As a way to deal with suspected cross-contamination and a sequencing artifact, a later analysis dropped more than 500 nucleotide sequences that were highly shared and had low generation probability. In a later analysis, a clonal expansion index was calculated for each public chain from normalized within-repertoire ranks of inferred template counts. Generation probabilities in a later analysis came from a VDJ recombination model fitted to out-of-frame rearrangements, and those results were checked against IGoR. In a later analysis, TCR-TCR, TCR-HLA and TCR-CMV co-occurrence was scored with hypergeometric tests, and a repertoire-size bias correction was applied to TCR pairs. A later analysis estimated false discovery rates by permuting HLA or CMV assignments 20 times. In a later analysis, co-occurring TCRs were grouped using DBSCAN, with TCRdist sequence similarity added in when clustering inside HLA-allele-positive subsets. Repertoires with fewer than 30,000 or more than 120,000 public chains, plus five repertoires with anomalous nucleotide sharing, were excluded from co-occurrence clustering. This immuneACCESS table, as held by TCRdb, lists in-frame sequences with V and J called but not all clones. Of the missing ones, under half trace to an unresolved V gene in checked studies; the others have no known cause. D and trimming come from the DNA, and the V and J calls and clone size come from that table. The sample table holds 150,000 to 200,000 clones, of which around 80% were seen once. Roughly 7.6% of the sample is taken by the ten largest.

Study-level results and caveats: This cohort had only TCR beta chains sequenced, and the lack of alpha or paired-chain data limited which features could be detected. The presence/absence analyses assumed that sequencing depth was roughly uniform across donors, and that assumption may not be true. A later analysis reported that several top co-occurrence clusters appeared linked to parvovirus B19, influenza, CMV and Epstein-Barr virus. When HLA alleles, especially DR and DQ, strongly co-occurred, attributing TCR associations to individual alleles was difficult. In a later genetic analysis, a missense DCLRE1C variant was associated with V-gene and J-gene trimming of TCR beta chains, and the association was replicated in an independent cohort. The classifier was reported to diagnose cytomegalovirus status with high specificity and sensitivity in both the original cohort and the validation cohort. CMV serostatus was the only immune exposure information available for the cohort. Broadly in line with IMGT annotations, most TCR beta V segments showed up in productive rearrangements about 90% or about 30% of the time in an earlier analysis of under 700 of the donors. A further reported finding was that TCR beta sequences accurately predicted the HLA-A and HLA-B alleles for most subjects in the first cohort. In a later analysis, most CMV-associated TCR beta chains were found to appear HLA-restricted, with HLA associations seemingly driven largely by CMV exposure. The sequencing pipeline was judged likely to have produced a cluster of highly shared sequence variants as a technical artifact. A total of fewer than 200 TCR beta chains were listed by the study as associated with cytomegalovirus. In a later genetic analysis, fewer N-insertions in productive TCRs were reported among donors in an Asian-associated ancestry cluster than the roughly 710-donor mean. The authors suggested that the approach could potentially be generalized to other disease states and immunological phenotypes. In a later analysis, around 17,000 TCR beta sequences were associated with specific HLA alleles at a false discovery rate of 0.05. According to a later analysis, TCR association rates differed among HLA loci, with DRB1 alleles showing the most associated TCRs and HLA-C alleles showing the fewest. Because counts were too low, roughly 16 rarely observed V segments, including chromosome 9 orphons, were excluded from the earlier analysis of about 500 of the donors. Compared with equally common non-associated chains, HLA-associated TCR beta chains in a later analysis were more clonally expanded and had lower generation probabilities. Because HLA typing was unavailable for some donors at each locus, only the typed subset was used in association tests. Three of the identified cytomegalovirus-associated TCR beta chains were confirmed in vitro to be specific for cytomegalovirus antigens. Across donors, most TCR sequences were observed very rarely, whereas some public TCRs were present in many individuals. Correlated functional status among segregating V segments might be attributable to linkage disequilibrium, but an unknown experimental factor could not be ruled out.

The receptor was isolated from a woman aged 40 to 55 in good health and CMV-seropositive. Material: PBMCs.

The CDR3 here reads CASSRGGAQSGANVLTF. The DNA is TGTGCCAGCAGCCGGGGGGGGGCCCAGTCTGGGGCCAACGTCCTGACTTTC. This chain is built from TRBV7-3 and TRBJ2-6; a stretch of 8 junction bases matches TRBD2. Trimming takes 5 bases off V and 1 base off J; junction bases not matched to a gene: 7. The CDR3 covers 17 residues, taking in both the cysteine and the phenylalanine. Only CDR3 DNA is held: 51 bases, read in frame from base 1. The germline V gene supplies CDR1 SGHTA and CDR2 FQGTGA.